A single sample is the source of the 11 T cell receptor beta chains below, sequenced in a study of T-cell memory formation after mild COVID-19. TCRdb re-analysed the 5' RACE reads in MiXCR, keeping a single row per CDR3 protein. The sample lists some 440,000 distinct CDR3 sequences; 20% to 30% were seen once. Sample: PBMCs or a T cell subset sorted from them (not recorded which). Receptor source: an adult woman who had mild COVID-19 (a few samples of this study predate the infection). Cell type and time point are not known.

The rearrangement links TRBV6-5 to TRBJ2-3; 7 bases map to TRBD1. The CDR3 consists of 13 residues. V was pared by 10 bases and J by 6 bases, with 10 bases of the junction left unmatched. The V gene's germline CDR1 is MNHEY and CDR2 SVGAGI. CDR3 nucleotides: TGTGCCATCCGACAGGGTTTCGGGGATACGCAGTATTTT. This encodes CAIRQGFGDTQYF.

V gene TRBV18 combines with J gene TRBJ2-7; 10 positions match TRBD2. Unmatched junction bases numbered 5, after V lost 3 bases and J lost 0 bases. Germline-derived CDR1 and CDR2 are KGHSH and LQKENI. The CDR3 runs to 16 residues. DNA for the CDR3: TGTGCCAGCTCACCCGGACTAGCGGCGAGCTCCTACGAGCAGTACTTC. It yields the protein CASSPGLAASSYEQYF.

This clonotype was seen a handful of times. V is TRBV5-1 and J is TRBJ1-5, with unresolved D. Trimming shortened V by 0 bases and J by 2 bases, and 12 bases separated the two germline ends. Germline lookup yields CDR1 SGHRS and CDR2 YFSETQ. The CDR3 spans 16 residues. DNA of the CDR3: TGCGCCAGCAGCTTGGATGGCAGCTTCGGCAATCAGCCCCAGCATTTT. Translated, it gives CASSLDGSFGNQPQHF.

This clonotype has only a few counts. CDR3 amino acids: CASSYSLSASYEQYF. The DNA of the CDR3 is TGTGCCAGCAGTTACTCGCTAAGCGCCTCCTACGAGCAGTACTTC. The chain links TRBV6-5 to TRBJ2-7; D remains ambiguous. V was shortened by 0 bases and J by 0 bases, with 9 bases between the two germline ends. Germline CDR1 and CDR2: MNHEY and SVGAGI. The CDR3 sequence is 15 residues long.

CDR3 sequence: CASSLGRDKYLGDKLFF. CDR3 in DNA: TGCGCCAGCAGCTTGGGCCGGGACAAATATTTGGGGGATAAACTGTTTTTT. This chain connects TRBV5-1 to TRBJ1-4, with D perhaps matching TRBD1 (6 bases). The CDR3 length is 17 residues. Looked up from germline, CDR1 is SGHRS and CDR2 is YFSETQ. Trimming left V 0 bases short and J 11 bases short, with 23 bases between. Filled out from reference TRBV5-1 and TRBJ1-4, the complete variable domain reads KAGVTQTPRYLIKTRGQQVTLSCSPISGHRSVSWYQQTPGQGLQFLFEYFSETQRNKGNFPGRFSGRQFSNSRSEMNVSTLELGDSALYLCASSLGRDKYLGDKLFFGSGTQLSVL.

The chain is built from TRBV3-1 and TRBJ2-1; 9 bases are shared with TRBD2. This CDR3 spans 15 amino acids. CDR1 and CDR2 (germline): LGHDT, YNNKEL (reference sequence). After removal of 4 bases from V and 4 bases from J, the junction contained 5 bases not matched to a gene. CDR3 region: CASSPGLAHYNEQFF. CDR3 in DNA: TGTGCCAGCAGCCCTGGACTAGCGCATTACAATGAGCAGTTCTTC.

In this sample, this clonotype turned up a few times. The chain recombines TRBV12-3 or TRBV12-4 with TRBJ1-2; D is ambiguous. Deletions cut 2 bases from V and 3 bases from J, with 7 bases between. CDR3 length equals 13 residues. CDR3 nucleotide sequence: TGTGCCAGCAGTTTAACCCCGTACTATGGCTACACCTTC. Its protein product is CASSLTPYYGYTF.

The CDR3 nucleotides are TGTGCCAGCAGTGAATCTGGTGGGACAGCGTCCGAGCAGTACTTC. Translated: CASSESGGTASEQYF. The gene calls are TRBV25-1 and TRBJ2-7, with 7 bases identical to TRBD1. Per the germline V gene, CDR1 is MGHDK and CDR2 is SYGVNS. The CDR3 consists of 15 residues. J lost 6 bases, V lost 1 base, and 9 bases had no gene match.

This chain uses TRBV12-3 or TRBV12-4 with TRBJ2-1; D is unclear. Trimming removed 5 bases at V and 8 bases at J, with 16 bases between. The CDR3 length is 14 residues. The CDR3 sequence is CASSPFASPHEQFF. The CDR3 coding sequence is TGTGCCAGCAGTCCCTTCGCGAGTCCTCATGAGCAGTTCTTC.

The rearrangement joins TRBV10-3 to TRBJ2-1, with 11 bases lining up with TRBD2. The germline V gene encodes CDR1 ENHRY and CDR2 SYGVKD. The V segment lost 0 bases and the J segment 5 bases; nucleotides outside the gene matches: 3. The CDR3 is made up of 16 amino acids. The CDR3: CAISESTSGVNNEQFF. The CDR3 nucleotides read TGTGCCATCAGTGAGTCGACTAGCGGGGTTAACAATGAGCAGTTCTTC.

This clonotype appeared a few times. The chain uses TRBV9 and TRBJ2-7; no definite D call. The V end lost 0 bases, the J end lost 5 bases, and 12 bases lay between the germline ends. The length of the CDR3 is 14 residues. Germline V gives CDR1 SGDLS, CDR2 YYNGEE. The CDR3 protein is CASSVADRLDEQYF. The DNA of the CDR3 is TGTGCCAGCAGCGTAGCGGACCGTTTGGACGAGCAGTACTTC.